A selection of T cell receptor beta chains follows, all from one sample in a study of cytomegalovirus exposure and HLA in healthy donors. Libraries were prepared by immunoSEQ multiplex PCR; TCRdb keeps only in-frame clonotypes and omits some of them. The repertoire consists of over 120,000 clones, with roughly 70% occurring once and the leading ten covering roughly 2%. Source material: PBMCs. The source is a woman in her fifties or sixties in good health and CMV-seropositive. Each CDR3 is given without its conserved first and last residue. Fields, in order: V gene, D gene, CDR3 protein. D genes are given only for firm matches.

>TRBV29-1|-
SVGGTGRGYGYT
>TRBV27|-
ASSLQGGEKLF
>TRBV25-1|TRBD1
ASSPRGRGLNTEAF
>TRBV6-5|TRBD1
ASSYQLGQAVEAF
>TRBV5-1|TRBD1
ASSSQGTAQETQY
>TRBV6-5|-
ASSYLQGGEAF
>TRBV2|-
ASSDRAVQETQY
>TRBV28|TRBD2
ASSLVAGGKARVVNEQF
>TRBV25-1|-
ATSTGSVGELF
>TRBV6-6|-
ASSYPNTEAF
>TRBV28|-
ASSLGGSGPQH
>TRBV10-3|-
AISPGGYDNEDNSPLH
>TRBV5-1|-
ASSLTLANEQF
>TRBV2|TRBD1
ASSPPGQGGFRDT
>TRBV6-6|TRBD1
ASSSGTVYEQY
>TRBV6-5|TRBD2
ASRLAGGPNNEQF
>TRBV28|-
ASSSHGYTEAF
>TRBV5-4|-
ASSWWAADTQY
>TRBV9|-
ASSVGSGTPNTGELF
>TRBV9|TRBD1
ASSVEGQLTDTQY
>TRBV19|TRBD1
ASSIRRDSYSNQPQH
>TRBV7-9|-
ASRRGPGGYT
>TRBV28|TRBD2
ASSLAGAGTGELF
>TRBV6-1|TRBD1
ASRNDREYYNEQF
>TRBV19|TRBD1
ASTTSWTGGIEQF
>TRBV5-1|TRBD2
ASSFGLAWGDNEQF
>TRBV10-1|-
ASSRGAVSTDTQY
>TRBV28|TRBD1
ASRTGVDNEKLF
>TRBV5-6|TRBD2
ASSYTSGAYVAKNIQY
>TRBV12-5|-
ASGLVTVAGELF
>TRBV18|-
ASSPGFDKVLT
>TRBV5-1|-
ASSLSLATTYEQY
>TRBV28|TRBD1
ASRRQGLNTEAF
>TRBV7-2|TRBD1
ASSSAGTGVNYGYT
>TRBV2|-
ASSEALSSGANVLT
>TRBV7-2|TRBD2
ASSPSGRPLGTGELF
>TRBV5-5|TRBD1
ASSAGQGAWEKLF
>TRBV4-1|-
ASSQGSRVPNYGYT
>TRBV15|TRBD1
ATSRGRTGGTTDTQY
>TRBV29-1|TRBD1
SVGDRGQQPQH
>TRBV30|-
AWRDRGIGEKLF
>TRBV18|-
ASSPQGSGNTIY
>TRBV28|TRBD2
ASSFGGRGYEQY
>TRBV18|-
ASSPRPGNENTEAF
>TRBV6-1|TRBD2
ASSVLLAGGSDTQY
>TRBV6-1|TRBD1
ASSAPGQVSYEQY
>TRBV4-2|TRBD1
ASSQVAGTDAYEQY
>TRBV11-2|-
ASSLWGGLAEAF
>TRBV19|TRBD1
ASSTHTLTGGKEAF
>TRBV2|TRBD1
ASGQGTNTGELF